What follows are 30 T cell receptor beta chains derived from one specimen sequenced in a study of blood T cell repertoires in COVID-19. Generated by immunoSEQ multiplex PCR, the TCRdb table keeps only in-frame clones and is missing some. This sample has under 95,000 clones, with approximately 85% found just once. Sequencing was carried out using peripheral blood. Source of these receptors: an elderly woman with COVID-19, enrolled during active disease.

The gene calls are TRBV11-2 and TRBJ2-3; TRBD2 agrees at 9 bases. Germline CDR1 and CDR2: SGHAT and FQNNGV. The V and J ends lost 0 bases and 8 bases, in that order; junction bases with no gene match: 6. The length of the CDR3 is 15 residues. CDR3 nucleotides: TGTGCCAGCAGCTTAGAATGGGCGGGAGGGAGTACGCAGTATTTT. Translation: CASSLEWAGGSTQYF.

This chain joins TRBV6-6 and TRBJ2-6; 12 bases map to TRBD2. The germline CDR1 and CDR2 sequences are MNHNY and SVGAGI (reference sequence). The CDR3 sequence is 19 residues long. With 5 bases clipped from V and 0 bases from J, the junction kept 8 bases outside the gene matches. The CDR3 DNA reads TGTGCCAGCAGTCCCAGGACTAGCGGGGTCACCTCTGGGGCCAACGTCCTGACTTTC. It is translated as CASSPRTSGVTSGANVLTF.

This clone was detected once. This chain joins TRBV7-9 and TRBJ1-2; D remains ambiguous. This CDR3 is 13 amino acids long. Germline assignment: CDR1 SEHNR and CDR2 FQNEAQ (reference sequence). The V end lost 3 bases, the J end lost 4 bases, and 9 bases lay between the germline ends. In nucleotides, the CDR3 is TGTGCCAGCAGCTTCGACCGGGTCTATGGCTACACCTTC. Translated: CASSFDRVYGYTF.

The chain has TRBV5-4 and TRBJ2-7; TRBD2 matches at 8 bases. With 2 bases clipped from V and 0 bases from J, the junction kept 4 bases outside the gene matches. CDR1 and CDR2 (germline): SGHNT, YYREEE (reference sequence). CDR3 length: 15 amino acids. The CDR3 loop reads CASSFTSGYSYEQYF. Written as DNA, the CDR3 is TGTGCCAGCAGCTTCACTAGCGGATACTCCTACGAGCAGTACTTC.

This clone appeared a single time. The V call is TRBV28, the J call TRBJ1-2, with D unclear. This CDR3 comprises 11 residues. Deletions cut 4 bases from V and 8 bases from J, with 8 bases between. Germline CDR1 and CDR2: MDHEN and SYDVKM. The CDR3 DNA reads TGTGCCAGCAGTTCCAGGTGGGGCTACACCTTC. This gives the protein CASSSRWGYTF.

The chain combines TRBV4-1 with TRBJ1-4; no clear D. The CDR3 is 16 residues long. V lost 0 bases to trimming and J lost 3 bases, with 11 bases between them. Per germline, CDR1 MGHRA and CDR2 YSYEKL. This chain's CDR3 is CASSQDEGSANEKLFF. CDR3 DNA sequence: TGCGCCAGCAGCCAAGATGAGGGCTCAGCTAATGAAAAACTGTTTTTT.

CDR3 nucleotide sequence: TGTGCCAGCAGTTTACATCAGCGCTGGGAGACCCAGTACTTC. Protein product: CASSLHQRWETQYF. V and J are TRBV27 and TRBJ2-5; no clear D gene. Per germline, CDR1 MNHEY and CDR2 SMNVEV (reference sequence). The CDR3 is made up of 14 amino acids. The V end lost 2 bases, the J end lost 5 bases, and 12 bases lay between the germline ends.

The gene calls are TRBV7-2 and TRBJ2-2; 7 positions match TRBD1. The CDR3 runs 17 residues. V gave up 1 base and J gave up 3 bases; unmatched junction bases: 8. Germline V CDR1 and CDR2: SGHTA, FQGNSA. The CDR3 protein is CASSLELTGTDTGELFF. The DNA for the CDR3 is TGTGCCAGCAGCTTAGAGTTAACCGGGACAGACACCGGGGAGCTGTTTTTT.

The V gene is TRBV9, the J gene TRBJ1-1; the D gene is possibly TRBD1 (6 bases). CDR3 length: 13 residues. V lost 1 base and J lost 5, with 9 bases in between. Germline V lookup: CDR1 SGDLS, CDR2 YYNGEE. Written as DNA, the CDR3 is TGTGCCAGCAGCGTAAGCCAGGGGACTGAAGCTTTCTTT. Encoded protein: CASSVSQGTEAFF.

This chain uses TRBV18 with TRBJ2-7; the match to TRBD2 covers 8 bases. J was trimmed by 7 bases and V by 3 bases; bases with no gene match: 14. Germline CDR1 is KGHSH and CDR2 is LQKENI. There are 16 residues in the CDR3. CDR3 DNA: TGTGCCAGCTCACCTATCACTAGCGGCGGCCTTTGGGAGCAGTACTTC. This gives the protein CASSPITSGGLWEQYF.

The chain couples TRBV18 to TRBJ1-5; D might be TRBD1 (5 bases). This CDR3 is built from 14 residues. Per the germline V gene, CDR1 is KGHSH and CDR2 is LQKENI. The ends were cut back, 3 bases at V and 4 bases at J, with 10 bases in the middle. In nucleotides, the CDR3 is TGTGCCAGCTCACCTAAGGGGTCGAATCAGCCCCAGCATTTT. Protein product: CASSPKGSNQPQHF.

This clone appeared once. The chain employs TRBV6-5 and TRBJ1-2; a possible D gene is TRBD1 (6 bases). Per germline, CDR1 MNHEY and CDR2 SVGAGI. The V end was cut by 2 bases, the J end by 4 bases, with 11 bases between. The CDR3 length is 14 residues. The CDR3, as DNA: TGTGCCAGCAGTTACGCCGACAGGAGCTATGGCTACACCTTC. This codes for CASSYADRSYGYTF.

This rearrangement joins TRBV2 to TRBJ1-5; the match to TRBD1 covers 8 bases. CDR1 and CDR2 (germline): SNHLY, FYNNEI. J was trimmed by 3 bases and V by 7 bases; bases with no gene match: 8. CDR3 length equals 15 residues. DNA of the CDR3: TGTGCCAGCACCCCCACAGGGGGATCCAATCAGCCCCAGCATTTT. Translated: CASTPTGGSNQPQHF.

The chain employs TRBV5-1 and TRBJ2-3; 11 positions agree with TRBD1. The ends lost 4 bases at V and 4 bases at J; junction bases unmatched: 2. The V gene's germline CDR1 is SGHRS and CDR2 YFSETQ. The CDR3 consists of 14 residues. CDR3 loop: CASSGTGGADTQYF. CDR3 sequence (DNA): TGCGCCAGCAGCGGGACAGGGGGGGCAGATACGCAGTATTTT. The entire variable domain, with the rest obtained from reference TRBV5-1 and TRBJ2-3, is as follows: KAGVTQTPRYLIKTRGQQVTLSCSPISGHRSVSWYQQTPGQGLQFLFEYFSETQRNKGNFPGRFSGRQFSNSRSEMNVSTLELGDSALYLCASSGTGGADTQYFGPGTRLTVL.

The genes are TRBV6-2 or TRBV6-3 and TRBJ1-1, with D possibly TRBD1 on 5 matching bases. Germline V lookup: CDR1 MNHEY, CDR2 SVGEGT. The CDR3 loop spans 13 amino acids. The V and J ends lost 3 bases and 5 bases respectively, with 10 bases between them. The DNA of the CDR3 is TGTGCCAGCAGTTATGGGGGGAGGACTGAAGCTTTCTTT. It specifies CASSYGGRTEAFF.

The chain combines TRBV28 with TRBJ1-2, with TRBD1 matching 10 bases. This CDR3 is built from 16 residues. Germline values: CDR1 MDHEN, CDR2 SYDVKM. Trimming removed 3 bases from V and 4 bases from J; junction bases left unmatched: 8. CDR3 in DNA: TGTGCCAGCAGTTTGGGCGGACAGGGGGTTATCTATGGCTACACCTTC. Protein: CASSLGGQGVIYGYTF.

This clone has a single count. The genes are TRBV4-2 and TRBJ2-7; 7 bases align to TRBD1. J was trimmed by 1 base and V by 4 bases; bases with no gene match: 10. There are 16 residues in the CDR3. Germline CDR1 LGHNA, CDR2 YNFKEQ. The CDR3 is CASSRTDRVQSYEQYF. The CDR3 bases are TGTGCCAGCAGCCGGACAGACAGGGTACAATCCTACGAGCAGTACTTC.

The genes are TRBV5-4 and TRBJ2-2; 7 bases line up with TRBD2. Germline values: CDR1 SGHNT, CDR2 YYREEE (reference sequence). V was clipped by 0 bases and J by 7 bases; unmatched bases: 6. The CDR3 length is 15 residues. CDR3 residues: CASSLGGSEGGELFF. The CDR3 DNA sequence: TGTGCCAGCAGCTTGGGCGGGAGTGAGGGCGGGGAGCTGTTTTTT.

The chain joins TRBV10-2 to TRBJ2-5; TRBD2 matches 9 bases. The CDR3 has 14 amino acids. V lost 7 bases and J lost 4; bases outside the gene matches: 7. Per the germline V gene, CDR1 is WSHSY and CDR2 is SAAADI. CDR3 bases: TGCGCCAGCAACGGAGCGGGGGGTTTAGAGACCCAGTACTTC. Its protein is CASNGAGGLETQYF.

The chain combines TRBV7-2 with TRBJ2-3; D is possibly TRBD2 (6 bases). Per the germline V gene, CDR1 is SGHTA and CDR2 is FQGNSA. CDR3 length: 13 residues. V was pared by 10 bases and J by 4 bases, with 15 bases between. CDR3: CATTPAGSDTQYF. The DNA for the CDR3 is TGTGCCACCACCCCCGCGGGGTCAGATACGCAGTATTTT.

Only a few counts were recorded for this clone. DNA of the CDR3: TGTGCCAGCAGCTTTGTGCTAGCGGTCTACAATGAGCAGTTCTTC. Translated, it gives CASSFVLAVYNEQFF. V gene TRBV5-5 combines with J gene TRBJ2-1; the match to TRBD2 covers 7 bases. The CDR3 covers 15 residues. V lost 2 bases and J lost 3; bases outside the gene matches: 5. CDR1 is SGHKS, CDR2 YYEKEE, per germline (reference sequence). The full variable domain, with the rest looked up from reference TRBV5-5 and TRBJ2-1, is DAGVTQSPTHLIKTRGQQVTLRCSPISGHKSVSWYQQVLGQGPQFIFQYYEKEERGRGNFPDRFSARQFPNYSSELNVNALLLGDSALYLCASSFVLAVYNEQFFGPGTRLTVL.

The chain recombines TRBV7-2 with TRBJ1-6; 7 bases are shared with TRBD1. The CDR3 is made up of 16 amino acids. J was trimmed by 10 bases and V by 4 bases; bases with no gene match: 13. Germline assignment: CDR1 SGHTA and CDR2 FQGNSA. CDR3 region: CASSSGQTGLSSPLHF. CDR3 in DNA: TGTGCCAGCAGCTCGGGACAGACAGGGCTAAGCTCACCCCTCCACTTT.

CDR3 coding DNA: TGTGCCAGCACCCCTAGCTGGGGCACAGATACGCAGTATTTT. Translating it yields CASTPSWGTDTQYF. The chain links TRBV6-5 to TRBJ2-3, with D possibly TRBD2 on 5 matching bases. The CDR3 contains 14 residues. V was trimmed by 7 bases and J by 1 base, leaving 12 bases between them. Per the germline V gene, CDR1 is MNHEY and CDR2 is SVGAGI.

In its sample, this clone was seen once. This rearrangement joins TRBV12-3 or TRBV12-4 to TRBJ2-1; D ambiguous. This CDR3 has 12 amino acids. Trimming took 3 bases from V and 9 from J, leaving 9 bases between them. CDR3 sequence: CASSFLNGEQFF. The DNA of the CDR3 is TGTGCCAGCAGTTTCCTCAACGGTGAGCAGTTCTTC.

Here the CDR3 reads CASSLRGSDEKLFF. The CDR3 nucleotides read TGCGCCAGCAGCTTACGGGGAAGCGATGAAAAACTGTTTTTT. The V gene is TRBV5-1, the J gene TRBJ1-4; D not resolved. This CDR3 comprises 14 residues. Deletions cut 2 bases from V and 6 bases from J, with 11 bases between. Germline V gene data show CDR1 as SGHRS and CDR2 as YFSETQ.

The chain employs TRBV9 and TRBJ2-1; 11 bases align to TRBD2. The CDR3 has 15 amino acids. V trimming: 3 bases; J trimming: 9 bases; junction bases outside the gene matches: 8. Germline CDR1 is SGDLS and CDR2 is YYNGEE. The CDR3 sequence is CASSGLAGGPPEQFF. CDR3 sequence (DNA): TGTGCCAGCAGCGGATTAGCGGGAGGGCCTCCTGAGCAGTTCTTC.

The chain links TRBV27 to TRBJ1-2; D gene unclear. V lost 5 bases, J lost 2 bases, and 9 bases lay in between. The CDR3 is 13 amino acids. Germline V gene data show CDR1 as MNHEY and CDR2 as SMNVEV (reference sequence). DNA of the CDR3: TGTGCCAGCAGTATACAGATAAACTATGGCTACACCTTC. Translation: CASSIQINYGYTF.

The chain combines TRBV3-1 (or the pseudogene TRBV3-2) with TRBJ2-5, with TRBD1 identical over 8 bases. Germline V gives CDR1 LGHDT, CDR2 YNNKEL (reference sequence). V lost 6 bases to trimming and J lost 0 bases; unmatched junction nucleotides: 9. CDR3 size: 16 residues. CDR3 DNA sequence: TGTGCCAGCAGTCCTCACGACAGGGGCGACCAAGAGACCCAGTACTTC. Amino acid sequence: CASSPHDRGDQETQYF.

A word on this clone: The sample has other DNA sequences that encode this CDR3 too. This chain connects TRBV7-2 to TRBJ1-5; maybe TRBD1 (5 bases). V lost 1 base, J lost 0 bases, and 7 bases lay in between. Germline assignment: CDR1 SGHTA and CDR2 FQGNSA. The CDR3 runs to 15 residues. CDR3 DNA sequence: TGTGCCAGCAGCTTAGGACAGTATAGCAATCAGCCCCAGCATTTT. It yields the protein CASSLGQYSNQPQHF. The full variable domain, rest sourced from reference TRBV7-2 and TRBJ1-5, is GAGVSQSPSNKVTEKGKDVELRCDPISGHTALYWYRQSLGQGLEFLIYFQGNSAPDKSGLPSDRFSAERTGGSVSTLTIQRTQQEDSAVYLCASSLGQYSNQPQHFGDGTRLSIL.

The chain combines TRBV6-5 with TRBJ2-7, with a possible D match to TRBD1 (6 bases). CDR1 MNHEY and CDR2 SVGAGI come from the germline V gene. V lost 4 bases and J lost 1, with 8 bases in between. The CDR3 runs 13 residues. The CDR3 DNA sequence: TGTGCCAGCAGTTTCACAGGGTCCTACGAGCAGTACTTC. This gives the protein CASSFTGSYEQYF.